The present entry profiles one T cell receptor (beta chain) with its context. As yet, its antigen is unknown. This record belongs to a study of shared clonotypes between healthy human individuals. Study as a whole: Used for every donor were three CD4 naive, three CD4 memory, two CD8 naive and one CD8 memory plate.

Whole-study findings and limits: Among non-shared clonotypes, generation probabilities were lower than among those shared by all four donors. Memory subsets generally showed lower estimated richness than naive subsets.

The input for sorted-subset replicate PCRs was around 200 ng DNA, 25,000 to 30,000 T cell genomes. The data were produced by immunoSEQ multiplex PCR, yet TCRdb's version contains in-frame clones alone and is incomplete. The profile covers about 2.4 million clones, with approximately 93% appearing a single time and around 0.37% taken by the ten largest. The CDR3 has 15 residues. The germline gives CDR1 ENHRY, CDR2 SYGVKD. V was clipped by 8 bases and J by 7 bases; unmatched bases: 12. The chain carries TRBV10-3 and TRBJ1-5; 9 bases match TRBD1. This sequence was found in a man younger than 35 in good health. Some clones in this sample may be carry-over from other donors' samples. The sample was naive CD4+ T cells from PBMCs. Noted subset: CD45RA+ positively selected. The CDR3 sequence: CAIGQGTVTRQPQHF. The CDR3 nucleotides read TGTGCCATCGGACAGGGGACAGTCACCAGACAGCCCCAGCATTTT.